This is a list of T cell receptor beta chains from one sample in a study of blood T cells in healthy people across ages. TCRdb independently ran MiXCR on the 5' RACE reads; one entry per CDR3 protein. The table includes 1.5 million to 2 million distinct CDR3 sequences, approximately 30% detected once. The sample was blood. All receptors come from a woman aged 25 to 45 in good health. Each CDR3 is given with its conserved first and last residue. D genes are given only for firm matches. Size tells how often a clone was seen (once, few, many) or the class of an expanded clone, and some rows leave it out.

TRBV12-3/TRBV12-4	NA	few	TRBJ2-3	TGTGCCAGCAGACCCACCTCTGATGGGGGCACAGATACGCAGTATTTT	CASRPTSDGGTDTQYF
TRBV18	NA	few	TRBJ2-7	TGTGCCAGCTCACCGACACAAACAGGGAAGTACGAGCAGTACTTC	CASSPTQTGKYEQYF
TRBV9	NA	NA	TRBJ1-2	TGTGCCAGCAGCGCGGCCCTGGACGGAATCAGGGGCTACACCTTC	CASSAALDGIRGYTF
TRBV12-3/TRBV12-4	NA	NA	TRBJ2-3	TGTGCCACCACATGGGGAGCAGATACGCAGTATTTT	CATTWGADTQYF
TRBV19	NA	few	TRBJ2-7	TGTGCCAGTAGTCTGACTTCGGCAAGACCCTACGAGCAGTACTTC	CASSLTSARPYEQYF
TRBV25-1	NA	few	TRBJ2-3	TGTGCCAGCAGTGAGTCCCTCGGGCGGGAATCGACAGATACGCAGTATTTT	CASSESLGRESTDTQYF
TRBV5-5	NA	NA	TRBJ2-5	TGTGCCAGCAGCTCCGAACTAGCCAGTGAGCAGTACTTC	CASSSELASEQYF
TRBV27	TRBD2	few	TRBJ2-3	TGTGCCAGCAGTTTATTAGCGGGAGGGGCCCCAGATACGCAGTATTTT	CASSLLAGGAPDTQYF
TRBV5-1	TRBD1	few	TRBJ1-2	TGCGCCAGCAGCTTCGATACAGGGGAGAGCTATGGCTACACCTTC	CASSFDTGESYGYTF
TRBV5-1	NA	few	TRBJ2-1	TGCGCCAGCAGCTTGGCCGAGAGGGGTGGCAATGAGCAGTTCTTC	CASSLAERGGNEQFF
TRBV5-1	NA	few	TRBJ1-2	TGCGCCAGCAGCATAGTCGACGTGCAGGACGGCTACACCTTC	CASSIVDVQDGYTF
TRBV5-1	TRBD2	many	TRBJ2-3	TGCGCCAGCAGCTTTGGGACTAGATATGCAGATACGCAGTATTTT	CASSFGTRYADTQYF
TRBV18	NA	few	TRBJ2-7	TGTGCCAGCTCTACCAGAAGGAGTCTACAGCTCTCCTACGAGCAGTACTTC	CASSTRRSLQLSYEQYF
TRBV28	TRBD1	NA	TRBJ2-5	TGTGCCAGCAGTCACCGGGGACAGGGTCCGGGGGAGACCCAGTACTTC	CASSHRGQGPGETQYF
TRBV6-1	NA	many	TRBJ2-1	TGTGCCAGCAGTGACCCGAGCCTGAATGAGCAGTTCTTC	CASSDPSLNEQFF
TRBV3-1	TRBD1	many	TRBJ2-5	TGTGCCAGCAGCCAGATGACAGGGCAAGAGACCCAGTACTTC	CASSQMTGQETQYF
TRBV20-1	NA	few	TRBJ1-2	TGCAGTGCTAGAGGTGTGACAGCTTATGGCTACACCTTC	CSARGVTAYGYTF
TRBV7-2	NA	NA	TRBJ2-7	TGTGCCAGCAGCTTAGTTGCGGGGTATAGTGACGAGCAGTACTTC	CASSLVAGYSDEQYF
TRBV29-1	TRBD2	many	TRBJ2-1	TGCAGCGTTGACCACGGGACTAGTCGCAATGAGCAGTTCTTC	CSVDHGTSRNEQFF
TRBV20-1	TRBD2	once	TRBJ2-1	TGCAGTGCGCGACTAGCGGGAAGGTCGAGCTCCTACAATGAGCAGTTCTTC	CSARLAGRSSSYNEQFF
TRBV12-3/TRBV12-4	NA	few	TRBJ2-3	TGTGCCAGCAGTTACCGCCCTGCTAGCACAGATACGCAGTATTTT	CASSYRPASTDTQYF
TRBV9	TRBD1	few	TRBJ2-5	TGTGCCAGCAGCGCCCGGGGGACAGGGGGCCGAGAGACCCAGTACTTC	CASSARGTGGRETQYF
TRBV29-1	NA	NA	TRBJ2-7	TGCAGCGTTGCTTGGCAGGTCTACGAGCAGTACTTC	CSVAWQVYEQYF
TRBV20-1	NA	NA	TRBJ1-3	TGCAGTGCTAGAGGAGGGGAAGCTACCATATATTTT	CSARGGEATIYF
TRBV15	NA	NA	TRBJ1-2	TGTGCCACCAGCAGAGAGGGACTAGGGGCGGGCTACACCTTC	CATSREGLGAGYTF
TRBV7-9	NA	NA	TRBJ2-7	TGTGCCAGCAGCCCTCCCGGCACAGCCCACGAGCAGTACTTC	CASSPPGTAHEQYF
TRBV20-1	NA	few	TRBJ2-1	TGCAGTGCTGATGTTCTGACCGAGAGCTCCTACAATGAGCAGTTCTTC	CSADVLTESSYNEQFF
TRBV7-2	NA	many	TRBJ2-5	TGTGCCAGCAGCTTAGGGGCGGCAGTTGAGACCCAGTACTTC	CASSLGAAVETQYF
TRBV12-3/TRBV12-4	TRBD2	few	TRBJ2-3	TGTGCCAGCACCTCGGGGGGGCGCACAGATACGCAGTATTTT	CASTSGGRTDTQYF
TRBV20-1	NA	few	TRBJ2-5	TGCAGTGCTAGCATTACAGGGAATATCCAAGAGACCCAGTACTTC	CSASITGNIQETQYF
TRBV7-9	TRBD2	few	TRBJ2-3	TGTGCCAGCAAAAAAGCGGCTAGCGGGGGGAGAGATACGCAGTATTTT	CASKKAASGGRDTQYF
TRBV7-3	NA	few	TRBJ2-3	TGTGCCAGCAGCCCCAAGGTCCCAGGAGGTCGAGATACGCAGTATTTT	CASSPKVPGGRDTQYF
TRBV28	NA	NA	TRBJ2-7	TGTGCCAGCAGGACCTTGGACCGGGGCCCCTACGAGCAGTACTTC	CASRTLDRGPYEQYF
TRBV6-5	TRBD1	NA	TRBJ1-1	TGTGCCACCGAGGGGACAGGCGGTGACACTGAAGCTTTCTTT	CATEGTGGDTEAFF
TRBV20-1	NA	NA	TRBJ2-3	TGCAGTGCCCCCCAGGGGGGAGCAGATACGCAGTATTTT	CSAPQGGADTQYF
TRBV29-1	TRBD2	NA	TRBJ2-1	TGCAGCGCTCATCGGGCTAGCGGAGATTACAATGAGCAGTTCTTC	CSAHRASGDYNEQFF
TRBV18	NA	NA	TRBJ1-4	TGTGCCAGCTCACGCGGACAGCTGTATGAAAAACTGTTTTTT	CASSRGQLYEKLFF
TRBV5-4	NA	NA	TRBJ2-4	TGTGCCAGCAGCTTGGCCCTGGCAGAAAACATTCAGTACTTC	CASSLALAENIQYF
TRBV20-1	NA	NA	TRBJ1-1	TGCAGTGCTAGAGACACCTTCGGCAGGATGAACACTGAAGCTTTCTTT	CSARDTFGRMNTEAFF
TRBV15	TRBD2	few	TRBJ2-1	TGTGCCACTGAGTCTAGCGGGGGGTGGTCCTACAATGAGCAGTTCTTC	CATESSGGWSYNEQFF
TRBV3-1	NA	NA	TRBJ2-7	TGTGCCAGCAGCCGAGTCCCCGGGACCTACGAGCAGTACTTC	CASSRVPGTYEQYF
TRBV4-3	TRBD2	once	TRBJ2-7	TGCGCTAGCGGCCAAGATAGGGCAGCGGGACTCTACGAGCAGTACTTC	CASGQDRAAGLYEQYF
TRBV5-5	NA	NA	TRBJ1-6	TGTGCCAGCTTCAGGGAGAGGAATTCACCCCTCCACTTT	CASFRERNSPLHF
TRBV20-1	TRBD2	NA	TRBJ2-3	TGCAGTGCTAGAGATTTGGTAGCGGGGGGCACAGATACGCAGTATTTT	CSARDLVAGGTDTQYF
TRBV27	NA	once	TRBJ1-6	TGTGCCAACAGTCCCCGCCGGGGCTCCTATAATTCACCCCTCCACTTT	CANSPRRGSYNSPLHF
TRBV29-1	TRBD2	many	TRBJ2-1	TGCAGCGTTTTATGGGGTGAGGGGACTAGCGGGAATTCCTACAATGAGCAGTTCTTC	CSVLWGEGTSGNSYNEQFF
TRBV7-2	TRBD2	NA	TRBJ2-1	TGTGCCAGCAGCTTAGCGCTAACTAGCGGGGGGATTGTAAATGAGCAGTTCTTC	CASSLALTSGGIVNEQFF
TRBV4-2	TRBD1	once	TRBJ2-1	TGTGCCAGCAGCCTCCTATCGTCCAGGACAGGGCTCGATGAGCAGTTCTTC	CASSLLSSRTGLDEQFF
TRBV7-2	NA	NA	TRBJ2-6	TGTGCCAGCAGCTCACTTACTGGCGCGCTCTCCGGGGCCAACGTCCTGACTTTC	CASSSLTGALSGANVLTF
TRBV29-1	TRBD1	many	TRBJ2-1	TGCAGCGCAACCCGGGACAGATACAATGAGCAGTTCTTC	CSATRDRYNEQFF
TRBV7-2	NA	many	TRBJ2-1	TGTGCCAGCAGCTTAGGACGAGCCCCCAATGAGCAGTTCTTC	CASSLGRAPNEQFF
TRBV6-6	TRBD1	NA	TRBJ2-4	TGTGCCAACAGTTATTGGGACAGGACAGCCAAAAACATTCAGTACTTC	CANSYWDRTAKNIQYF